The 27 T cell receptor beta chains below come from one sample, sequenced in a study of cytomegalovirus exposure and HLA in healthy donors. PCR involved 60 Vbeta and 13 Jbeta primers. The assay was immunoSEQ multiplex PCR, and TCRdb's table has in-frame clones only and misses some. The table includes 130,000 or so clones, 75% detected once. The specimen sequenced was PBMCs. The receptors here all came from a woman aged 35 to 49 in good health and CMV-seropositive.

This clone was seen a few times. A junction end diverges from the germline sequence, so it may reflect a read error. The rearrangement joins TRBV28 to TRBJ2-3, with a tentative D call TRBD2 (6 bases). Per germline, CDR1 MDHEN and CDR2 SYDVKM. The CDR3 is 14 residues long. The CDR3 DNA follows: TGTGCCAGCAGGCTTCCTCGTAGCGGAGAGCGCCTGAATTTT. Translating gives CASRLPRSGERLNF.

V gene TRBV19 combines with J gene TRBJ1-2, with D possibly TRBD1 on 6 matching bases. Germline V CDR1 and CDR2: LNHDA, SQIVND (reference sequence). This CDR3 region has 12 residues. V was trimmed by 5 bases and J by 7 bases, leaving 11 bases between them. CDR3 in DNA: TGTGCCAGTAGTGGCAACAGGGTTGGCTACACCTTC. Its protein is CASSGNRVGYTF.

The chain recombines TRBV7-2 with TRBJ2-1, with D maybe TRBD2 (6 bases). Germline V gene data show CDR1 as SGHTA and CDR2 as FQGNSA. The CDR3 has 16 amino acids. Trimming stripped 5 bases from V and 0 bases from J, with 14 bases between. CDR3 in amino acids: CASSLEAGSSYNEQFF. The DNA for the CDR3 is TGTGCCAGCAGCCTCGAGGCGGGGAGCTCCTACAATGAGCAGTTCTTC.

This chain connects TRBV7-2 to TRBJ2-5; TRBD2 matches at 10 bases. Per the germline V gene, CDR1 is SGHTA and CDR2 is FQGNSA. This CDR3 is 16 amino acids long. With V trimmed by 1 base and J by 2 bases, 4 bases remained unmatched. For the CDR3, the DNA is TGTGCCAGCAGCTTAGGTCTAGCGGGAGATCAAGAGACCCAGTACTTC. Translated, it gives CASSLGLAGDQETQYF.

This clone was seen only a few times. J is TRBJ1-2 and V is TRBV2; 7 bases map to TRBD1. The CDR3 consists of 14 residues. Germline-derived CDR1 and CDR2 are SNHLY and FYNNEI. V was clipped by 4 bases and J by 4 bases; unmatched bases: 6. The CDR3 is CASSADRVSYGYTF. CDR3 DNA sequence: TGTGCCAGCAGTGCAGACAGGGTGTCCTATGGCTACACCTTC.

The rearrangement links TRBV6-5 to TRBJ1-2; the D is unclear. Trimming removed 5 bases from V and 4 bases from J, with 11 bases in between. Germline V lookup: CDR1 MNHEY, CDR2 SVGAGI. This CDR3 has 13 residues. Written as DNA, the CDR3 is TGTGCCAGCAGTCAACGGGAGACCTATGGCTACACCTTC. It codes for CASSQRETYGYTF.

The CDR3 DNA sequence: TGTGCCACCTCCCGGAGCTCTGGGGCCAACGTCCTGACTTTC. Its protein product is CATSRSSGANVLTF. J is TRBJ2-6 and V is TRBV9; unclear D gene. CDR3 length: 14 residues. Germline loops: CDR1 SGDLS, CDR2 YYNGEE. V was pared by 9 bases and J by 0 bases, with 10 bases between.

This chain joins TRBV11-3 and TRBJ2-1; 12 positions agree with TRBD2. Trimming took 0 bases from V and 9 from J; bases not matched to a gene: 6. Germline assignment: CDR1 SGHNT and CDR2 YENEEA. The CDR3 extends over 16 amino acids. CDR3 protein: CASSLDLAGGAGEQFF. The CDR3, as DNA: TGTGCCAGCAGCTTAGACCTAGCGGGAGGGGCCGGTGAGCAGTTCTTC.

The chain employs TRBV30 and TRBJ1-2; D may be TRBD1 (5 bases). Trimming took 2 bases from V and 10 from J, leaving 11 bases between them. The CDR3 runs to 11 residues. Germline assignment: CDR1 GTSNPN and CDR2 SVGIG (reference sequence). The CDR3 coding sequence is TGTGCCTGGAGTCTTAGCAGGGACTACACCTTC. Translated, it gives CAWSLSRDYTF.

V and J are TRBV5-4 and TRBJ2-3, with TRBD1 matching 10 bases. The CDR3 runs 15 residues. The V gene end was trimmed by 3 bases and the J gene end by 4 bases; junction bases not matched to a gene: 5. Germline assignment: CDR1 SGHNT and CDR2 YYREEE (reference sequence). The CDR3 DNA reads TGTGCCAGCAGCTCCCGGGACAGGGGACCAGATACGCAGTATTTT. Its protein is CASSSRDRGPDTQYF.

V gene TRBV6-6 combines with J gene TRBJ1-1; D possibly corresponds to TRBD1 (6 bases). V lost 6 bases, J lost 5 bases, and 13 bases lay in between. The V gene's germline CDR1 is MNHNY and CDR2 SVGAGI (reference sequence). This CDR3 region has 13 residues. DNA of the CDR3: TGTGCCAGCAGCAGACAGGCAAGGACTGAAGCTTTCTTT. Its protein is CASSRQARTEAFF.

This sequence joins TRBV5-1 and TRBJ2-3; 11 nucleotides align to TRBD2. The germline gives CDR1 SGHRS, CDR2 YFSETQ. V dropped 1 base and J dropped 2; count of bases not matched to a gene: 3. There are 16 residues in the CDR3. CDR3 nucleotides: TGCGCCAGCAGCTTGTCGACTAGCGGGGTCACAGATACGCAGTATTTT. This translates into CASSLSTSGVTDTQYF.

The gene calls are TRBV20-1 and TRBJ2-7; weak D call: TRBD1 (6 bases). This CDR3 region has 11 residues. Trimming pared 6 bases from V and 4 bases from J, leaving 10 bases between. Germline V gives CDR1 DFQATT, CDR2 SNEGSKA (reference sequence). CDR3 bases: TGCAGTGCCGTAGGACAGTACGAGCAGTACTTC. Its translation: CSAVGQYEQYF.

This clone was seen a handful of times. The chain uses TRBV11-2 and TRBJ2-2; 8 bases are a match to TRBD2. The V gene's germline CDR1 is SGHAT and CDR2 FQNNGV. With V trimmed by 2 bases and J by 0 bases, 2 bases remained unmatched. CDR3 length: 16 residues. In nucleotides, the CDR3 is TGTGCCAGCAGCTTAACTAGCGGAGCGAACACCGGGGAGCTGTTTTTT. This encodes CASSLTSGANTGELFF.

The chain uses TRBV7-9 and TRBJ1-2; 12 bases fit TRBD1. The CDR3 is 17 residues long. V trimming: 6 bases; J trimming: 6 bases; junction bases outside the gene matches: 14. Germline CDR1 is SEHNR and CDR2 is FQNEAQ (reference sequence). The CDR3 here is CASSPAHPGQGAHGYTF. CDR3 coding DNA: TGTGCCAGCAGTCCCGCCCACCCGGGACAGGGGGCTCATGGCTACACCTTC.

The V gene is TRBV18, the J gene TRBJ1-4; D gene unclear. Germline V gene lookup returns CDR1 KGHSH and CDR2 LQKENI. The CDR3 length is 13 residues. The V end lost 1 base, the J end lost 6 bases, and 6 bases lay between the germline ends. The CDR3 DNA is TGTGCCAGCTCACCACGGAGGGATGAAAAACTGTTTTTT. This codes for CASSPRRDEKLFF. Full variable domain (remainder filled in from reference TRBV18 and TRBJ1-4): NAGVMQNPRHLVRRRGQEARLRCSPMKGHSHVYWYRQLPEEGLKFMVYLQKENIIDESGMPKERFSAEFPKEGPSILRIQQVVRGDSAAYFCASSPRRDEKLFFGSGTQLSVL.

This clone was found many times. The chain joins TRBV5-8 to TRBJ2-2; D gene uncertain. Trimming took off 0 bases at V and 5 bases at J, with 8 bases between the two ends. CDR3 length: 14 amino acids. Germline V gene data show CDR1 as SGHTS and CDR2 as YDEGEE. CDR3 sequence reads: CASSLGVYTGELFF. CDR3 nucleotides: TGTGCCAGCAGCTTGGGTGTTTATACCGGGGAGCTGTTTTTT.

The chain carries TRBV15 and TRBJ2-7; D unclear. Germline CDR1 is LNHNV and CDR2 is YYDKDF (reference sequence). There are 13 residues in the CDR3. V shed 4 bases and J shed 4 bases, with 11 bases lying between them. The CDR3 DNA is TGTGCCACCAGCATATCGGGTCCTTACGAGCAGTACTTC. Encoded protein: CATSISGPYEQYF. The entire variable domain, with the rest obtained from reference TRBV15 and TRBJ2-7, is as follows: DAMVIQNPRYQVTQFGKPVTLSCSQTLNHNVMYWYQQKSSQAPKLLFHYYDKDFNNEADTPDNFQSRRPNTSFCFLDIRSPGLGDTAMYLCATSISGPYEQYFGPGTRLTVT.

The count of this clone is one. The V call is TRBV4-1, the J call TRBJ2-7; D is perhaps TRBD2 (6 bases). V lost 2 bases, J lost 0 bases, and 17 bases lay in between. Germline V gene lookup returns CDR1 MGHRA and CDR2 YSYEKL. The CDR3 spans 17 residues. CDR3 amino acids: CASSQFLIAVNSYEQYF. In DNA form, the CDR3 reads TGCGCCAGCAGCCAATTTCTTATAGCGGTCAACTCCTACGAGCAGTACTTC.

This chain connects TRBV29-1 to TRBJ1-2, with TRBD1 matching 7 bases. CDR1 and CDR2 (germline): SQVTM, ANQGSEA. The CDR3 is 15 residues long. Trimming took 3 bases from V and 4 from J; bases not matched to a gene: 11. CDR3 region: CSVEIVFDRVYGYTF. DNA for the CDR3: TGCAGCGTTGAGATCGTTTTTGACAGGGTCTATGGCTACACCTTC.

The genes are TRBV5-4 and TRBJ2-5, with 9 positions matching TRBD1. This CDR3 is built from 15 residues. CDR1 SGHNT and CDR2 YYREEE come from the germline V gene (reference sequence). V shed 5 bases, J shed 5 bases, and the junction held 10 bases outside the gene matches. The CDR3 loop reads CASRHAHRGLETQYF. In DNA, the CDR3 is TGTGCCAGCAGACATGCCCACAGGGGGCTCGAGACCCAGTACTTC.

The chain links TRBV15 to TRBJ2-7, with a tentative D call TRBD2 (6 bases). The V gene's germline CDR1 is LNHNV and CDR2 YYDKDF (reference sequence). The V end was cut by 5 bases, the J end by 2 bases, with 16 bases between. The CDR3 has 15 residues. The CDR3 reads CATSDRRGKPYEQYF. CDR3 nucleotides: TGTGCCACCAGCGATCGGCGGGGAAAACCCTACGAGCAGTACTTC.

The chain is built from TRBV29-1 and TRBJ2-7, with D possibly matching TRBD2 (6 bases). The CDR3 sequence is 12 residues long. V dropped 5 bases and J dropped 3 bases, with 11 bases sitting between them. The germline CDR1 and CDR2 sequences are SQVTM and ANQGSEA. For the CDR3, the DNA is TGCAGCGTTTACGGGCGGGACTACGAGCAGTACTTC. It translates to CSVYGRDYEQYF.

This clone was recorded only once. J is TRBJ2-5 and V is TRBV27; D perhaps matches TRBD2 (5 bases). Trimming removed 5 bases from V and 2 bases from J, with 9 bases in between. This CDR3 region has 13 residues. The V gene's germline CDR1 is MNHEY and CDR2 SMNVEV (reference sequence). The chain's CDR3 is CASSHTRQETQYF. CDR3 DNA: TGTGCCAGCAGTCACACTAGACAAGAGACCCAGTACTTC.

The chain combines TRBV29-1 with TRBJ2-5, with a possible D match to TRBD2 (5 bases). CDR1 and CDR2 (germline): SQVTM, ANQGSEA. This CDR3 comprises 17 residues. V dropped 8 bases and J dropped 4 bases, with 29 bases sitting between them. The CDR3 sequence is CSPPGQRLWASSETQYF. The CDR3 nucleotides read TGCAGCCCCCCCGGGCAGCGGCTGTGGGCGTCCTCAGAGACCCAGTACTTC.

The CDR3 spells CASSFGGGASYNEQFF. CDR3 nucleotides: TGTGCCAGCAGCTTTGGCGGGGGGGCGTCGTACAATGAGCAGTTCTTC. The rearrangement uses TRBV7-7 and TRBJ2-1, with 9 bases that match TRBD2. CDR1 and CDR2 from the germline V gene are SSHAT and FNYEAQ (reference sequence). This CDR3 is built from 16 residues. V was clipped by 3 bases and J by 4 bases; unmatched bases: 7.

V is TRBV10-3 and J is TRBJ2-7, with 10 bases matching TRBD1. V shed 6 bases and J 7 bases; nucleotides not matched to a gene: 9. CDR1 is ENHRY and CDR2 is SYGVKD in the germline V gene. The CDR3 has 14 amino acids. The CDR3 bases are TGTGCCATCAGGAGACAGGGGGCGCAGGTTGAGCAGTACTTC. Its protein product is CAIRRQGAQVEQYF.